The next 9 T cell receptor beta chains were all read from a single sample in a study of cytomegalovirus exposure and HLA in healthy donors. This PCR relied on a set of 60 Vbeta primers and 13 Jbeta primers. Profiling relied on immunoSEQ multiplex PCR, and the TCRdb table lists in-frame clones only, not all of them. The sample has about 160,000 clones, over 75% seen once. The sequencing sample was made of PBMCs. These receptors were collected from a man aged 40-49 years in good health and CMV-seronegative.

The gene calls are TRBV6-1 and TRBJ1-1, with a possible D match to TRBD1 (6 bases). V was cut by 6 bases and J by 3 bases, with 17 bases left in between. Per germline, CDR1 MNHNS and CDR2 SASEGT. The CDR3 loop spans 15 amino acids. In nucleotides, the CDR3 is TGTGCCAGCAGGGATTACCACGGACAGTACACTGAAGCTTTCTTT. Its translation: CASRDYHGQYTEAFF.

The J gene is TRBJ2-7, the V gene TRBV4-2; a weak D match, TRBD1 (6 bases). V was cut by 0 bases and J by 3 bases, with 6 bases left in between. CDR1 LGHNA and CDR2 YNFKEQ come from the germline V gene. CDR3 length: 13 amino acids. The chain's CDR3 is CASSQEDSYEQYF. The CDR3 DNA reads as TGTGCCAGCAGCCAAGAGGACAGCTACGAGCAGTACTTC.

The chain has TRBV5-1 and TRBJ1-1, with 7 positions matching TRBD1. This CDR3 has 13 amino acids. Germline values: CDR1 SGHRS, CDR2 YFSETQ. V was clipped by 2 bases and J by 8 bases; unmatched bases: 6. The CDR3 DNA sequence: TGCGCCAGCAGCTTAGGGACAGATGGGGAAGCTTTCTTT. Protein sequence: CASSLGTDGEAFF.

The chain carries TRBV28 and TRBJ2-3; unclear D gene. The V gene's germline CDR1 is MDHEN and CDR2 SYDVKM. Trimming pared 6 bases from V and 6 bases from J, leaving 10 bases between. This CDR3 comprises 12 residues. The CDR3 here is CASSLVADTQYF. The CDR3 nucleotides are TGTGCCAGCAGCCTAGTCGCGGATACGCAGTATTTT.

This chain joins TRBV7-9 and TRBJ2-3; D remains ambiguous. This CDR3 has 13 residues. V lost 5 bases and J 4 bases, leaving 10 bases between the germline ends. The V gene's germline CDR1 is SEHNR and CDR2 FQNEAQ (reference sequence). This CDR3 is CASSPNPPDTQYF. DNA for the CDR3: TGTGCCAGCAGCCCAAATCCCCCAGATACGCAGTATTTT. The full variable domain, completed using reference TRBV7-9 and TRBJ2-3, is DTGVSQNPRHKITKRGQNVTFRCDPISEHNRLYWYRQTLGQGPEFLTYFQNEAQLEKSRLLSDRFSAERPKGSFSTLEIQRTEQGDSAMYLCASSPNPPDTQYFGPGTRLTVL.

V usage is TRBV27 and J usage is TRBJ2-6; 10 bases map to TRBD1. The germline CDR1 and CDR2 sequences are MNHEY and SMNVEV (reference sequence). This CDR3 has 18 amino acids. After removal of 5 bases from V and 0 bases from J, the junction contained 7 bases not matched to a gene. The DNA for the CDR3 is TGTGCCAGCAGTAATCGGGACAGGGGTGCCTCTGGGGCCAACGTCCTGACTTTC. Translation: CASSNRDRGASGANVLTF.

V and J are TRBV28 and TRBJ1-4; 8 positions match TRBD1. CDR3 size: 17 residues. Germline CDR1 is MDHEN and CDR2 is SYDVKM. The V gene end was trimmed by 4 bases and the J gene end by 1 base; junction bases not matched to a gene: 8. CDR3 bases: TGTGCCAGCAGTTCGCCCGGACAGGGTGAAACTAATGAAAAACTGTTTTTT. This gives the protein CASSSPGQGETNEKLFF.

The CDR3 bases are TGTGCCAGCAGCCTAACAGGGGGAACCAATCAGCCCCAGCATTTT. Residues: CASSLTGGTNQPQHF. The chain links TRBV6-5 to TRBJ1-5; 8 bases match TRBD1. The CDR3 has 15 residues. Losses at the gene ends were 6 bases for V and 3 bases for J; bases not matched to a gene: 7. Germline V CDR1 and CDR2: MNHEY, SVGAGI.

This chain joins TRBV7-6 and TRBJ2-2; possibly TRBD1 for D (6 bases). CDR1 is SGHVS, CDR2 FNYEAQ, per germline. The CDR3 covers 15 residues. The V end lost 3 bases, the J end lost 7 bases, and 15 bases lay between the germline ends. CDR3 coding DNA: TGTGCCAGCAGCTTCGGGCTAGAGGGGGTCGGGGAGCTGTTTTTT. The encoded protein is CASSFGLEGVGELFF.